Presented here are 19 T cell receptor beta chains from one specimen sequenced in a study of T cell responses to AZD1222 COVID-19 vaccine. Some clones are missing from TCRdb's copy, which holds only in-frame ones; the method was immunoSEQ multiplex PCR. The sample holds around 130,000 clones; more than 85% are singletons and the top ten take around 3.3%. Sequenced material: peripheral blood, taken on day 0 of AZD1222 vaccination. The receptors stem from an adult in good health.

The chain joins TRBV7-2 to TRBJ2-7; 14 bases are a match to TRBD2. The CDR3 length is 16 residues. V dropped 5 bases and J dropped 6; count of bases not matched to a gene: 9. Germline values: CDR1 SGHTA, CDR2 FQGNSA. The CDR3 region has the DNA TGTGCCAGCAGCGCACCGGGACTAGCGGGAGACAGCGAGCAGTACTTC. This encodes CASSAPGLAGDSEQYF.

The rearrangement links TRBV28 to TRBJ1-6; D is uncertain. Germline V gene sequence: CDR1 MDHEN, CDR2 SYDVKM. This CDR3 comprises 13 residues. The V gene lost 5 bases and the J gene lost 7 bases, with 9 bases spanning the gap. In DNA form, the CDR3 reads TGTGCCAGCAGTATTCGCCCGAATTCACCCCTCCACTTT. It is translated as CASSIRPNSPLHF.

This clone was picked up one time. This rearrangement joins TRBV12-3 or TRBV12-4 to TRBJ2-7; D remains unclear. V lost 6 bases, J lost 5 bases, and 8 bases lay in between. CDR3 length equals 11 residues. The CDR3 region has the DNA TGTGCCAGCAGCATTCGGAACGAGCAGTACTTC. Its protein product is CASSIRNEQYF.

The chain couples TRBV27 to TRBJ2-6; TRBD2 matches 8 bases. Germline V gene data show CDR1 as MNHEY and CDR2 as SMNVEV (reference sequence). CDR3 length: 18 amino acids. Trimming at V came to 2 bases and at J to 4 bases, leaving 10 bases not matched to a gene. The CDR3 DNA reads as TGTGCCAGCAGTTTAAGGGTTAGCGGGACGGGGGGGGCCAACGTCCTGACTTTC. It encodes CASSLRVSGTGGANVLTF. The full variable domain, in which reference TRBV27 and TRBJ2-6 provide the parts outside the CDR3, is EAQVTQNPRYLITVTGKKLTVTCSQNMNHEYMSWYRQDPGLGLRQIYYSMNVEVTDKGDVPEGYKVSRKEKRNFPLILESPSPNQTSLYFCASSLRVSGTGGANVLTFGAGSRLTVL.

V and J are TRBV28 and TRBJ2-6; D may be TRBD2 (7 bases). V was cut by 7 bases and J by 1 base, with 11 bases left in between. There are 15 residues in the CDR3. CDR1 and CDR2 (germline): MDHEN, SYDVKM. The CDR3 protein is CASKGGGSGANVLTF. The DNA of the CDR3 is TGTGCCAGCAAGGGGGGAGGGTCTGGGGCCAACGTCCTGACTTTC.

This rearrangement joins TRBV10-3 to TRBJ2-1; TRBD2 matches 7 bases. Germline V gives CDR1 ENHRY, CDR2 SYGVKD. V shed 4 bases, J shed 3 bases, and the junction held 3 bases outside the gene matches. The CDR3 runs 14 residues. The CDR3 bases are TGTGCCATCAGTGGCGGGACTAACTACAATGAGCAGTTCTTC. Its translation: CAISGGTNYNEQFF.

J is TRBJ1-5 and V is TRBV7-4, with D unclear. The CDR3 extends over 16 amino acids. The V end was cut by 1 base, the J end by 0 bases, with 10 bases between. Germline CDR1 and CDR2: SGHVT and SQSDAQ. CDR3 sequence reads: CASSLGGADSNQPQHF. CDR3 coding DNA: TGTGCCAGCAGCTTAGGTGGAGCTGATAGCAATCAGCCCCAGCATTTT.

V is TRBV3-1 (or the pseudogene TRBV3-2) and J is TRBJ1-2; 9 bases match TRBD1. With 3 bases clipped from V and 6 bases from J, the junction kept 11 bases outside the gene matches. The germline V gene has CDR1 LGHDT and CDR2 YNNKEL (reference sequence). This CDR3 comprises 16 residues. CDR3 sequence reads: CASSQQTVGQGDGYTF. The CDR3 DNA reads TGTGCCAGCAGCCAGCAAACAGTGGGACAGGGAGATGGCTACACCTTC.

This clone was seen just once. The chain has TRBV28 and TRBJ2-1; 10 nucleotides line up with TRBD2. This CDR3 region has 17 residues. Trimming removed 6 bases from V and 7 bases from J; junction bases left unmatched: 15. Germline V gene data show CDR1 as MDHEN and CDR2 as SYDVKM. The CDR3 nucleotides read TGTGCCAGCAGGAATATAAACCTAGCGGGAGTTAAGAATGAGCAGTTCTTC. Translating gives CASRNINLAGVKNEQFF.

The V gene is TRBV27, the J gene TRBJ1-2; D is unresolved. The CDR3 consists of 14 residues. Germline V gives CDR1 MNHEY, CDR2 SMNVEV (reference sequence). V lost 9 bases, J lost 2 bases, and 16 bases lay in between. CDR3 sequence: CASRSYPGNYGYTF. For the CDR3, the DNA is TGTGCCAGTCGCAGCTATCCTGGGAACTATGGCTACACCTTC.

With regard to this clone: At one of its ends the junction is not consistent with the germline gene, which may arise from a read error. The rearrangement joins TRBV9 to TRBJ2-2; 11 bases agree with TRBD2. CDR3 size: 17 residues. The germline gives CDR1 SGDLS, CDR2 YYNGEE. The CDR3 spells CASTPQGLAAKTGELFF. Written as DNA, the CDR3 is TGTGCCAGCACCCCTCAGGGACTAGCGGCGAAAACCGGGGAGCTGTTTTTT.

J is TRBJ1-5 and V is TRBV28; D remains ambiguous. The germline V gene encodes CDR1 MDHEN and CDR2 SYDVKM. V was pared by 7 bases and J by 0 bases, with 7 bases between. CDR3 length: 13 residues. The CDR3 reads CASNMNSNQPQHF. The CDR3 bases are TGTGCCAGCAACATGAATAGCAATCAGCCCCAGCATTTT.

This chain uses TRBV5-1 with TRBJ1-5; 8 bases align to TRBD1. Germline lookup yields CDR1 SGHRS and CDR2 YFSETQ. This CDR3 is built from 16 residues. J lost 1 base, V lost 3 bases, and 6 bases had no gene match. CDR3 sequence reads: CASSWGTGGSNQPQHF. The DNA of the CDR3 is TGCGCCAGCAGCTGGGGGACAGGCGGAAGCAATCAGCCCCAGCATTTT.

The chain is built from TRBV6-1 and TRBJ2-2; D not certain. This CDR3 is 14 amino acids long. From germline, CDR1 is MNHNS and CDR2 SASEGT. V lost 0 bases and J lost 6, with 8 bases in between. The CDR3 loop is CASSEAGGPGELFF. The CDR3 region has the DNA TGTGCCAGCAGTGAAGCGGGCGGACCCGGGGAGCTGTTTTTT.

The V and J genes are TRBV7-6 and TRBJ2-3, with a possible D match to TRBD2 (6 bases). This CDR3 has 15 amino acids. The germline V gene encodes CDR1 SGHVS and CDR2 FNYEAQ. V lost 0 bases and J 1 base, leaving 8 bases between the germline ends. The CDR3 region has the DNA TGTGCCAGCAGCTTAGCGACGGGGGGCACAGATACGCAGTATTTT. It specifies CASSLATGGTDTQYF. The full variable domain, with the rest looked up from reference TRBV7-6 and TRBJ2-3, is GAGVSQSPRYKVTKRGQDVALRCDPISGHVSLYWYRQALGQGPEFLTYFNYEAQQDKSGLPNDRFSAERPEGSISTLTIQRTEQRDSAMYRCASSLATGGTDTQYFGPGTRLTVL.

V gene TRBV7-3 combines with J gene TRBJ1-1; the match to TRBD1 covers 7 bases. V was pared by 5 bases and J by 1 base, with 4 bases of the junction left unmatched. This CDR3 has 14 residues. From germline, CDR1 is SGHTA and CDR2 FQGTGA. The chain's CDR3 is CASSPTGWNTEAFF. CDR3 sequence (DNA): TGTGCCAGCAGCCCGACAGGGTGGAACACTGAAGCTTTCTTT.

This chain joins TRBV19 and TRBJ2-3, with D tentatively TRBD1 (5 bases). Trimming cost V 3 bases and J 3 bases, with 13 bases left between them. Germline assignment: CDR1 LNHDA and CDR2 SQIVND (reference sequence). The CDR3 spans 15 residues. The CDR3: CASSMGDGATDTQYF. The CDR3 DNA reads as TGTGCCAGTAGTATGGGCGATGGGGCAACAGATACGCAGTATTTT.

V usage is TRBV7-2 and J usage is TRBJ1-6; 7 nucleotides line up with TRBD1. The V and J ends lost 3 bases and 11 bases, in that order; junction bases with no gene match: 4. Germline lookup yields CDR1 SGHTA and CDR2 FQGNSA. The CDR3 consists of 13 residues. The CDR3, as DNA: TGTGCCAGCAGCTTGACAGGGTCGCCACCCCTCCACTTT. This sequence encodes CASSLTGSPPLHF.

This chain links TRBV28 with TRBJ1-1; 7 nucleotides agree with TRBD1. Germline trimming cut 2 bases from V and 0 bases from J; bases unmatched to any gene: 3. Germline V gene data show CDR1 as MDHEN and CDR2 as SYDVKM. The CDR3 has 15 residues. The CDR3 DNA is TGTGCCAGCAGTTTAGTGACAGGGATGAACACTGAAGCTTTCTTT. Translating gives CASSLVTGMNTEAFF. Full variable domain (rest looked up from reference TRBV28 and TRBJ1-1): DVKVTQSSRYLVKRTGEKVFLECVQDMDHENMFWYRQDPGLGLRLIYFSYDVKMKEKGDIPEGYSVSREKKERFSLILESASTNQTSMYLCASSLVTGMNTEAFFGQGTRLTVV.